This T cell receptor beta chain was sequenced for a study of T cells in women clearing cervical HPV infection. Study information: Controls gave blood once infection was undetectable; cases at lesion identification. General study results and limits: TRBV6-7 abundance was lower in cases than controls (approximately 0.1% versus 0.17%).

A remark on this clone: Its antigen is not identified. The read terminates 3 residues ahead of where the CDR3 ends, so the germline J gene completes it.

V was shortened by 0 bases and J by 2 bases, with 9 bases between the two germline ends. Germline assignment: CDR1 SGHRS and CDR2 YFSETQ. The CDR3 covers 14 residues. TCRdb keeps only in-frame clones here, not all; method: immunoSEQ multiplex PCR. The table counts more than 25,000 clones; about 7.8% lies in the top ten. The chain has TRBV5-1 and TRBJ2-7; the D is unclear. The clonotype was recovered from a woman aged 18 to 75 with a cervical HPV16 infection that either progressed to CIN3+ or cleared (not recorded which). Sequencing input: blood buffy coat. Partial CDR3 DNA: TGCGCCAGCAGCTTGGCCCAACAACCCTACGAG. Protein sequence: CASSLAQQPYE. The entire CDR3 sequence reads CASSLAQQPYEQYF.